This T cell receptor beta chain appears in the sequencing data of a study of human T cells and chemical hapten exposure. Germline CDR1 WSHSY, CDR2 SAAADI. The V end was cut by 1 base, the J end by 0 bases, with 10 bases between. The CDR3 sequence is 15 residues long. TCRdb called the RACE reads again in MiXCR, with one record for every CDR3 protein. The data show 180,000 or so distinct CDR3 sequences, about 14% seen once. Time point reported: patch test 1, 2 weeks after DPC sensitization. Specified treatment: therapeutic diphenylcyclopropenone sensitization with weekly scalp DPC. The J gene is TRBJ2-7, the V gene TRBV10-2; tentatively, D is TRBD1 or TRBD2 (5 bases each). The TCR originated in a woman aged 25 to 45 with alopecia areata. Some clones in this sample may be carry-over from other donors' samples. This material consisted of whole blood, taken in connection with sensitization to the hapten diphenylcyclopropenone (DPC). The CDR3, as DNA: TGCGCCAGCAGTGAGTGGGGGAGAGCCTCCTACGAGCAGTACTTC. It is translated as CASSEWGRASYEQYF.